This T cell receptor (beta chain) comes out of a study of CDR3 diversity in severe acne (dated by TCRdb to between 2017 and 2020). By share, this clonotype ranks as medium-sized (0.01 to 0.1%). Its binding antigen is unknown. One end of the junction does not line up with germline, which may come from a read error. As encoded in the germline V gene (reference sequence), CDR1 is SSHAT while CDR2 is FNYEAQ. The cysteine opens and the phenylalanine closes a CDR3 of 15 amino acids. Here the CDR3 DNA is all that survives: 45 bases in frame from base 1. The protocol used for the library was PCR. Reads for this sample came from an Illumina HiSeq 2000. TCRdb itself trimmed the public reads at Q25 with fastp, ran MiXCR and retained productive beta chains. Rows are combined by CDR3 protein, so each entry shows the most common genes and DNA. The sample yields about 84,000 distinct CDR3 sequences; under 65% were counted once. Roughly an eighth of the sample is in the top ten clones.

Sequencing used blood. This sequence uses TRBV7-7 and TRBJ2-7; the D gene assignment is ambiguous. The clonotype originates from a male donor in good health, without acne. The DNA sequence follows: TGTGCTAGCAGCTTACGGGTGGGTGGTGCCTACGAGCAGTACTTC. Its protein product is CASSLRVGGAYEQYF.